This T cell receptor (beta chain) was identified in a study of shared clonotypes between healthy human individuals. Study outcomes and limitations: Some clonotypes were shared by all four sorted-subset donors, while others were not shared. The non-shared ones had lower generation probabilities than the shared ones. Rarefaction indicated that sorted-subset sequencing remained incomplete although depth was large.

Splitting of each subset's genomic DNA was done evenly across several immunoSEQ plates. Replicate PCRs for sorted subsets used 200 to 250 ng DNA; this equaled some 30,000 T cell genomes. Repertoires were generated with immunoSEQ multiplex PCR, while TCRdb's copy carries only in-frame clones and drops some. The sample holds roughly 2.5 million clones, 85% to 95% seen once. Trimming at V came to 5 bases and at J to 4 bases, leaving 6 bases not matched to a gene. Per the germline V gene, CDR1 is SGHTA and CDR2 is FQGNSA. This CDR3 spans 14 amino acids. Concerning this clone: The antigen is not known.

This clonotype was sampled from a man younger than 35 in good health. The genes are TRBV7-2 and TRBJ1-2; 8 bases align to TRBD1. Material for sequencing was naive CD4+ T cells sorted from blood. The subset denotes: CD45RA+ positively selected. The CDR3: CASSPGQDPYGYTF. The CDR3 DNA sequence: TGTGCCAGCAGCCCGGGACAGGATCCCTATGGCTACACCTTC. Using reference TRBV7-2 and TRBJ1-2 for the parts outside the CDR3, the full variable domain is GAGVSQSPSNKVTEKGKDVELRCDPISGHTALYWYRQSLGQGLEFLIYFQGNSAPDKSGLPSDRFSAERTGGSVSTLTIQRTQQEDSAVYLCASSPGQDPYGYTFGSGTRLTVV.